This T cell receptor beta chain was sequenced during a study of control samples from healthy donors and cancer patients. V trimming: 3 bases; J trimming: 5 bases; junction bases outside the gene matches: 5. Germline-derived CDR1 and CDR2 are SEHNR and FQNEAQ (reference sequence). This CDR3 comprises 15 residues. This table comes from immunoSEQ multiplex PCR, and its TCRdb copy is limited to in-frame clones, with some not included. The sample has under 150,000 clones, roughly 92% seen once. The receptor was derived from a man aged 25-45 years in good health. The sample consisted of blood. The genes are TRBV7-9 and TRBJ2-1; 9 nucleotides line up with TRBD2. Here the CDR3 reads CASSFRAGGDNEQFF. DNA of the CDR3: TGTGCCAGCAGCTTTAGGGCGGGGGGGGACAATGAGCAGTTCTTC.